A single sample gave rise to the 3 T cell receptor beta chains below, sequenced in a study of T cells after yellow fever vaccination. TCRdb redid the calling of the 5' RACE reads with MiXCR, one entry per CDR3 protein. The repertoire holds just under 600,000 distinct CDR3 sequences, with roughly 14% as singletons. The source material was PBMCs, sampled on the day of the yellow fever booster vaccination. The source of these receptors is a man aged 25-45 years who received the YFV17D yellow fever vaccine.

This clonotype was seen a few times. The rearrangement links TRBV5-1 to TRBJ2-5; possibly TRBD1 for D (6 bases). CDR1 is SGHRS and CDR2 is YFSETQ in the germline V gene. Trimming shortened V by 1 base and J by 3 bases, and 16 bases separated the two germline ends. This CDR3 is 16 amino acids long. The CDR3 coding sequence is TGCGCCAGCAGCTTGTGGTTGGGGGCGAGAAAAGAGACCCAGTACTTC. Amino acid sequence: CASSLWLGARKETQYF.

The chain is built from TRBV6-6 and TRBJ2-3; 8 positions match TRBD2. Germline values: CDR1 MNHNY, CDR2 SVGAGI (reference sequence). Trimming took 5 bases from V and 9 from J; bases not matched to a gene: 4. The CDR3 length is 12 residues. CDR3: CASSVSGETQYF. CDR3 sequence (DNA): TGTGCCAGCAGTGTTAGCGGGGAGACGCAGTATTTT.

The genes are TRBV19 and TRBJ2-3; D remains ambiguous. The germline V gene encodes CDR1 LNHDA and CDR2 SQIVND (reference sequence). Trimming shortened V by 3 bases and J by 7 bases, and 20 bases separated the two germline ends. The CDR3 extends over 16 amino acids. In DNA form, the CDR3 reads TGTGCCAGTAGTATCAGCACCGGGCCAAACTTTTATACGCAGTATTTT. Translating it yields CASSISTGPNFYTQYF.